This TCR beta chain emerged from a study of T cells in Graves' hyperthyroidism and ophthalmopathy. Across the whole study: Staff took peripheral blood when the initial diagnosis was made, before any treatment began.

Researchers defined stable Graves' hyperthyroidism as no ophthalmopathy progression within 18 months. The CDR3 has 15 residues. The germline gives CDR1 MNHNS, CDR2 SASEGT. Trimming took off 7 bases at V and 2 bases at J, with 12 bases between the two ends. The source material, RNA transcripts, was used to amplify TCR beta CDR3 regions. RT-PCR in the first round (using the HTBI primer set) targeted the TCR CDR3. A single record per CDR3 protein comes from TCRdb applying MiXCR to the multiplex PCR reads. Of 300,000 to 400,000 distinct CDR3 sequences listed, 20% to 25% were seen once; the top ten hold over 40%.

This receptor was obtained from a woman between 50 and 59 years old with Graves' hyperthyroidism. The chain combines TRBV6-1 with TRBJ2-6; D is undetermined. The specimen was blood. CDR3: CASISWGAGANVLTF. CDR3 bases: TGTGCCAGCATCAGTTGGGGTGCTGGGGCCAACGTCCTGACTTTC.